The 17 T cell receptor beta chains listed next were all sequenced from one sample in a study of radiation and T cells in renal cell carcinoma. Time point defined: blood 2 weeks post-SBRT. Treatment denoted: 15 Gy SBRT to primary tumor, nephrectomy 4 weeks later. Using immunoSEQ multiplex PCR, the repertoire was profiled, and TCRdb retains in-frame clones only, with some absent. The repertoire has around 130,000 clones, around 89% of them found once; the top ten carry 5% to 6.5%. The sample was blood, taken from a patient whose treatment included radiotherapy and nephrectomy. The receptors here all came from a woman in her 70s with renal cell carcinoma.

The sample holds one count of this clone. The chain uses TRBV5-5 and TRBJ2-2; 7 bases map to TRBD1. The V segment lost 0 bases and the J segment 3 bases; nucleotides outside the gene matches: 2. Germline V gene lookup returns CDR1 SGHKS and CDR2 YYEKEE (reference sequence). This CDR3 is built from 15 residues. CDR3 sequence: CASSLGDRDTGELFF. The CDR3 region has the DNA TGTGCCAGCAGCTTGGGCGACAGGGACACCGGGGAGCTGTTTTTT.

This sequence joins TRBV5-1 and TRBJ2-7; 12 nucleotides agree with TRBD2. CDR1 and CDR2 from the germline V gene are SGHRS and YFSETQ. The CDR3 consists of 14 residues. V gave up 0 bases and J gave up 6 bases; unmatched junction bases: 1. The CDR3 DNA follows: TGCGCCAGCAGCTTGGTACTAGCGGGGGGCGAGCAGTACTTC. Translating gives CASSLVLAGGEQYF.

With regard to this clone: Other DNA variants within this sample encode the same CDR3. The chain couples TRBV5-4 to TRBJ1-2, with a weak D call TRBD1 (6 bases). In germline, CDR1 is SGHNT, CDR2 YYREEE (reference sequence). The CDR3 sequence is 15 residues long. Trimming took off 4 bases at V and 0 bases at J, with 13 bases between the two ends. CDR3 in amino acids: CASSLRGIPNYGYTF. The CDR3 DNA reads TGTGCCAGCAGCCTCAGGGGTATCCCTAACTATGGCTACACCTTC.

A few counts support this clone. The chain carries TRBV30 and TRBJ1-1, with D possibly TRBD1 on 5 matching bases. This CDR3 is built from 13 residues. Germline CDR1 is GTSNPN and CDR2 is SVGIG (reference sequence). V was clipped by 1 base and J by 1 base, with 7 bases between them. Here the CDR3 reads CAWSGQWNTEAFF. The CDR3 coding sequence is TGTGCCTGGAGTGGACAGTGGAACACTGAAGCTTTCTTT.

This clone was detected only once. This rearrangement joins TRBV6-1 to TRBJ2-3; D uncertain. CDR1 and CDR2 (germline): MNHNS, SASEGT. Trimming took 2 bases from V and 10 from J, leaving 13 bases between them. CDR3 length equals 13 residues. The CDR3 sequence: CASSERRFGSQYF. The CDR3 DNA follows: TGTGCCAGCAGTGAAAGGAGATTTGGGTCGCAGTATTTT.

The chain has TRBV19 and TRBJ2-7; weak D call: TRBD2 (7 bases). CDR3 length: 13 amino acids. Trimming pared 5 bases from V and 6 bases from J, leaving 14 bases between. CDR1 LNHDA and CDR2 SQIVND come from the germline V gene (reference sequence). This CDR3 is CASSSNREGEQYF. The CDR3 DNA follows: TGTGCCAGTAGTTCCAACAGGGAGGGCGAGCAGTACTTC.

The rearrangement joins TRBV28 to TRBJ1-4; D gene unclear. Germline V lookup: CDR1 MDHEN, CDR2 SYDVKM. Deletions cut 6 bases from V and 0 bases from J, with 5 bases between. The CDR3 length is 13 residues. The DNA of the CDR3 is TGTGCCAGCAGGGAGTCAACTAATGAAAAACTGTTTTTT. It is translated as CASRESTNEKLFF.

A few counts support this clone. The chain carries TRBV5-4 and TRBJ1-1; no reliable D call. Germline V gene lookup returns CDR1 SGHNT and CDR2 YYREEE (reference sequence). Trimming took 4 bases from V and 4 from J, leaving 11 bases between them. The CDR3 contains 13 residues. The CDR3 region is CASSGGIVTEAFF. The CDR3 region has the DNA TGTGCCAGCAGCGGCGGGATTGTCACTGAAGCTTTCTTT.

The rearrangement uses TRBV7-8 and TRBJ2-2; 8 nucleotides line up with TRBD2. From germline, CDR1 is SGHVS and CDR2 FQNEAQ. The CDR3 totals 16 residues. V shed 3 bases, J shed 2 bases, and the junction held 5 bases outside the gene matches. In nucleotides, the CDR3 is TGTGCCAGCAGCTTCCAGCGGGGGTCCAACACCGGGGAGCTGTTTTTT. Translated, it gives CASSFQRGSNTGELFF.

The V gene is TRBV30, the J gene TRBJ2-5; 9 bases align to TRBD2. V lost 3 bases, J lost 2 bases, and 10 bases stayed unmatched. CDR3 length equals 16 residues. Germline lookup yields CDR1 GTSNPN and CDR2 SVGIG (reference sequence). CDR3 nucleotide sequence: TGTGCCTGGAGCCCCACCCAAGCGGGGGGTCAAGAGACCCAGTACTTC. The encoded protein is CAWSPTQAGGQETQYF.

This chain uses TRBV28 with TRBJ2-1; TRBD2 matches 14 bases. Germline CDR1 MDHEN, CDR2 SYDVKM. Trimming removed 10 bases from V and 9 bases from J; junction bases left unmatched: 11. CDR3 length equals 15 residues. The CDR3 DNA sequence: TGTGCCATTAGAGCGACTAGCGGGGGGGCTAGTGAGCAGTTCTTC. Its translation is CAIRATSGGASEQFF.

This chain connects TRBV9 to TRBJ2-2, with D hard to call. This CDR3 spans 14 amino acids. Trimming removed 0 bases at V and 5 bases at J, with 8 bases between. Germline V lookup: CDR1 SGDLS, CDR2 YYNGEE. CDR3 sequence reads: CASSVAMGTGELFF. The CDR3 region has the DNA TGTGCCAGCAGCGTAGCGATGGGGACCGGGGAGCTGTTTTTT. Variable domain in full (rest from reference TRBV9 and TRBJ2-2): DSGVTQTPKHLITATGQRVTLRCSPRSGDLSVYWYQQSLDQGLQFLIQYYNGEERAKGNILERFSAQQFPDLHSELNLSSLELGDSALYFCASSVAMGTGELFFGEGSRLTVL.

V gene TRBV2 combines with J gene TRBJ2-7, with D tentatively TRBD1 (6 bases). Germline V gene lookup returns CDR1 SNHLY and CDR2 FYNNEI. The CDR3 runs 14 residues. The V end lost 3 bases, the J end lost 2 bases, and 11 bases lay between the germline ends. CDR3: CASSELTGPYEQYF. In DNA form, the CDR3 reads TGTGCCAGCAGTGAGTTGACAGGACCCTACGAGCAGTACTTC.

The CDR3 spells CASRDDPGLVENEQFF. The CDR3 DNA reads TGTGCCAGCCGCGACGATCCGGGACTAGTCGAGAATGAGCAGTTCTTC. The chain recombines TRBV2 with TRBJ2-1, with 8 bases fitting TRBD2. CDR3 length: 16 amino acids. CDR1 SNHLY and CDR2 FYNNEI come from the germline V gene. The V segment lost 8 bases and the J segment 7 bases; nucleotides outside the gene matches: 16.

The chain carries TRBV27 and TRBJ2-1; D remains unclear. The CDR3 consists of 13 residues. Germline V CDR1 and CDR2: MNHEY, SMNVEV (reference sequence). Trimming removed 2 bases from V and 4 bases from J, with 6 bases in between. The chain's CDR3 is CASSLSLYNEQFF. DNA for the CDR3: TGTGCCAGCAGTTTAAGTTTATACAATGAGCAGTTCTTC.

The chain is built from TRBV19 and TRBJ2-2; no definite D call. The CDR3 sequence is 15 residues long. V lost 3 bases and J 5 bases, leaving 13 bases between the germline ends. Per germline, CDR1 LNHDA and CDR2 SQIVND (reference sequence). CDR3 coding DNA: TGTGCCAGTAGTATTGTTCACGCTAGAACCGGGGAGCTGTTTTTT. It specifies CASSIVHARTGELFF.

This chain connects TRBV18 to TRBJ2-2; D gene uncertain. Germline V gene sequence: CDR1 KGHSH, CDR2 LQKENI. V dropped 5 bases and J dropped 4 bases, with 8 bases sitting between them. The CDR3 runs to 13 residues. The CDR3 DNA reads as TGTGCCAGCTCAGCAGATGCCACCGGGGAGCTGTTTTTT. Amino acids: CASSADATGELFF.